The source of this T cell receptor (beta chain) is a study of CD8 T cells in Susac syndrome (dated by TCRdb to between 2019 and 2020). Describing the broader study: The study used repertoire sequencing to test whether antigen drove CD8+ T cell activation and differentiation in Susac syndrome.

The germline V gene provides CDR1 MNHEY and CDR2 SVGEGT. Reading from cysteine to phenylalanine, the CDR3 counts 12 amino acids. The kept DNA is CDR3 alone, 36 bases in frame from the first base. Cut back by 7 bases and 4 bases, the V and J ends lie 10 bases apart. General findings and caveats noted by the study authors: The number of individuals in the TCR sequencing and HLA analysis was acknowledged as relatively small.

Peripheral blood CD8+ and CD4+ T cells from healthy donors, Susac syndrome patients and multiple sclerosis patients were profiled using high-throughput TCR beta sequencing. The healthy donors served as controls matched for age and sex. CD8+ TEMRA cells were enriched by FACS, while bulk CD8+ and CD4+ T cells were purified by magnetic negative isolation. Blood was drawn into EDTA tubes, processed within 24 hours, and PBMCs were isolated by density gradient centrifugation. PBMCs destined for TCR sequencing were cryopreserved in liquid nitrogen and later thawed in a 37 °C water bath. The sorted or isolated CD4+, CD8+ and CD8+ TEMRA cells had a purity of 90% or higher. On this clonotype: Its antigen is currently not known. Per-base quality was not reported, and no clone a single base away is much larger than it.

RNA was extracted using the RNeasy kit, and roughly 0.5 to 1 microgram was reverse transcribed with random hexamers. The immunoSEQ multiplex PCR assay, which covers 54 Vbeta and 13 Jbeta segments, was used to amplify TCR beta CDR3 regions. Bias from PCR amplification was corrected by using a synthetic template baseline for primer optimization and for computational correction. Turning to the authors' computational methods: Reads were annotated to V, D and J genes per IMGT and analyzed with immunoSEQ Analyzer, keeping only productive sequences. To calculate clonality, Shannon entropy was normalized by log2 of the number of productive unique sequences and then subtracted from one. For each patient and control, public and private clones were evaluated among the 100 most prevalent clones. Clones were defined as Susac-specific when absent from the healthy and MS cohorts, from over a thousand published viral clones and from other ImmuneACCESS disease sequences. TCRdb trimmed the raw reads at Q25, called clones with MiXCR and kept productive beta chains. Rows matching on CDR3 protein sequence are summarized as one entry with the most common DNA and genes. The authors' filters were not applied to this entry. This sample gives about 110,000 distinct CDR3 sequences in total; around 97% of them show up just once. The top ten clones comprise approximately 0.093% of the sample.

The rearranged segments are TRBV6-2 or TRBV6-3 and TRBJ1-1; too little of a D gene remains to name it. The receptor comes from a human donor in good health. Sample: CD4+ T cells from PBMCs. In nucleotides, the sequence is TGTGCCAGCATGCAAGACATCACTGAAGCTTTCTTT. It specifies CASMQDITEAFF.